This T cell receptor beta chain was retrieved from a study of blood T cell repertoires in COVID-19. Turning to the study itself: Recovered Cohort 3 donors showed two negative PCRs, clearance, or symptom resolution. Samples came from the United States, Italy and Spain, spanning acute and convalescent COVID-19.

Looked up from germline, CDR1 is SQVTM and CDR2 is ANQGSEA. V lost 5 bases to trimming and J lost 1 base, with 14 bases between them. The length of the CDR3 is 14 residues. How the authors handled the data: It was from reference gene primer amplification that nucleated cell counts were estimated. Profiled with immunoSEQ multiplex PCR; TCRdb holds only in-frame clones, not every one. The V and J calls and clone size are taken from that table; D and trimming were inferred from the DNA. This sample has 350,000 to 450,000 clones; over 75% occur once, and the top ten carry about 2.1%. Clinical history reported by participants formed the basis on which cohorts were assigned.

Sequencing was performed on PBMCs or T cells enriched from blood (not recorded which). V usage is TRBV29-1 and J usage is TRBJ1-1, with D unclear. The origin of this receptor is a man aged 40-49 years in a cohort exposed to, infected with or recovered from COVID-19 (not recorded which). The DNA for the CDR3 is TGCAGCGTTACGGAGCAGACTTGGAACACTGAAGCTTTCTTT. It codes for CSVTEQTWNTEAFF.